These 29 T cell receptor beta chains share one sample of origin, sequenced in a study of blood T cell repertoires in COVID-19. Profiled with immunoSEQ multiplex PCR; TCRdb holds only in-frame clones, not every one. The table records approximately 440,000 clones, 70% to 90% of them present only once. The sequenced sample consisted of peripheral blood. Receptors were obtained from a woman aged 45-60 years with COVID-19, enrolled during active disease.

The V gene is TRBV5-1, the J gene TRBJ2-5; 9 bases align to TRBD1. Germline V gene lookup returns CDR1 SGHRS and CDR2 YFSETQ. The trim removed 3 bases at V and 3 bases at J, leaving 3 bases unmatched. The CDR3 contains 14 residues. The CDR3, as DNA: TGCGCCAGCAGCTGGGGGACAGGGAAAGAGACCCAGTACTTC. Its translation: CASSWGTGKETQYF.

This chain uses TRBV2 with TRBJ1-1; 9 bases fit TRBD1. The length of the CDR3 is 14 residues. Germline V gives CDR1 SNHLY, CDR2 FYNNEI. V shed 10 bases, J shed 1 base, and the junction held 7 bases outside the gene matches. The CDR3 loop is CATRQGVANTEAFF. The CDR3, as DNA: TGTGCCACCAGACAGGGGGTGGCGAACACTGAAGCTTTCTTT.

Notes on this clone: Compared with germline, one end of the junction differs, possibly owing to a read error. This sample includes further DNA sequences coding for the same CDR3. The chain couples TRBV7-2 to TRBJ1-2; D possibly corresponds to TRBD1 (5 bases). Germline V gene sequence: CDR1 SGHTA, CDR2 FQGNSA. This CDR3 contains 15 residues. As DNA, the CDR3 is TGTGCCAGCAGCTTAGCATTGACAGATTATTATGGTTACACCTTC. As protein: CASSLALTDYYGYTF.

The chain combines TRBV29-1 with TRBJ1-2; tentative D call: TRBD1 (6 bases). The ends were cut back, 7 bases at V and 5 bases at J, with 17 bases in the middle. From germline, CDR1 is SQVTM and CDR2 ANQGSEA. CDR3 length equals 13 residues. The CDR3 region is CSAQQGGEYGYTF. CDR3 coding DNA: TGCAGCGCCCAACAGGGAGGGGAGTATGGCTACACCTTC.

The CDR3 DNA sequence: TGTGCCAGCAGCGCACAGGGAGACGAAGCTTTCTTT. This codes for CASSAQGDEAFF. This chain uses TRBV12-3 or TRBV12-4 with TRBJ1-1, with a weak D call TRBD1 (6 bases). CDR3 length: 12 amino acids. V was trimmed by 6 bases and J by 8 bases, leaving 13 bases between them.

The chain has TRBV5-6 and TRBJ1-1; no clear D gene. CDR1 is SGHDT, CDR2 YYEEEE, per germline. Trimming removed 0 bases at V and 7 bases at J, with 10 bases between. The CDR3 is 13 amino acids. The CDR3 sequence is CASSLGPAGEAFF. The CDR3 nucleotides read TGTGCCAGCAGCTTGGGACCCGCGGGTGAAGCTTTCTTT.

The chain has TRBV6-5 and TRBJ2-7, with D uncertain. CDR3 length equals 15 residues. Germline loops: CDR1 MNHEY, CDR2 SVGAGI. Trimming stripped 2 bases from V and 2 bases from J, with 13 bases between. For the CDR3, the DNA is TGTGCCAGCAGTTACCAGGTCCCAGGCCCCTACGAGCAGTACTTC. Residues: CASSYQVPGPYEQYF.

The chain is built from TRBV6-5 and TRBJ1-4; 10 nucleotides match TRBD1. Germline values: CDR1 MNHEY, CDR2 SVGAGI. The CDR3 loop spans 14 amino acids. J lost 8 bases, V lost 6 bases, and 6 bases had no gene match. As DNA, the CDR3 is TGTGCCAGCAGCGACCGGGACAGGGGCGAAAAACTGTTTTTT. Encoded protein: CASSDRDRGEKLFF.

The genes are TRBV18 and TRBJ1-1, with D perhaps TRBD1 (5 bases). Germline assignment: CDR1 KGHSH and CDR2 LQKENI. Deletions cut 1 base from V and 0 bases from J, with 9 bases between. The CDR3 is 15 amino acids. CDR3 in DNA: TGTGCCAGCTCACCACTAGGGGCTGTGAACACTGAAGCTTTCTTT. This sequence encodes CASSPLGAVNTEAFF.

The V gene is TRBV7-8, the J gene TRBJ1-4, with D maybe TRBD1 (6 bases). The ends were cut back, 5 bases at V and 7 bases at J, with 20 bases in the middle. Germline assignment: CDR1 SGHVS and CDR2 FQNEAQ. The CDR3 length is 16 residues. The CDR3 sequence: CASSRNVLGASEKLFF. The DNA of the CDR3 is TGTGCCAGCAGCCGCAATGTCTTGGGGGCTAGTGAAAAACTGTTTTTT.

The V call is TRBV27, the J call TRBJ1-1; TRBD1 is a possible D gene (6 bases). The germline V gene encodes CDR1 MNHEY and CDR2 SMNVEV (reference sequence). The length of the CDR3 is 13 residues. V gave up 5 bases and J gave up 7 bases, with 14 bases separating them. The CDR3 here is CASSPQGPDEAFF. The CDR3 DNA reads TGTGCCAGCAGTCCACAGGGTCCGGATGAAGCTTTCTTT.

The CDR3 protein is CASSMNMNTEAFF. The CDR3 bases are TGTGCCAGTAGTATGAACATGAACACTGAAGCTTTCTTT. J is TRBJ1-1 and V is TRBV19; no firm D call. CDR1 and CDR2 (germline): LNHDA, SQIVND (reference sequence). Deletions cut 3 bases from V and 0 bases from J, with 5 bases between. CDR3 length: 13 amino acids.

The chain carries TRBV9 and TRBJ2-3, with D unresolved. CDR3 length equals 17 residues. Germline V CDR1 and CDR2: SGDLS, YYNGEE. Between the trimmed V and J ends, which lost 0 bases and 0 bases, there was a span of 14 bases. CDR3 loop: CASSVAFDPTSTDTQYF. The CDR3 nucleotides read TGTGCCAGCAGCGTAGCTTTTGATCCGACTAGCACAGATACGCAGTATTTT.

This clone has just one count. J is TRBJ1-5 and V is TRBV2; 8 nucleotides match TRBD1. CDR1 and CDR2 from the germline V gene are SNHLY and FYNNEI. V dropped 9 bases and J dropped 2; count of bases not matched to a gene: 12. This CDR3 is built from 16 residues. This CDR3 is CASTQFGQGRNQPQHF. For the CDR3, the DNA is TGTGCCAGTACCCAATTCGGACAGGGCCGCAATCAGCCCCAGCATTTT.

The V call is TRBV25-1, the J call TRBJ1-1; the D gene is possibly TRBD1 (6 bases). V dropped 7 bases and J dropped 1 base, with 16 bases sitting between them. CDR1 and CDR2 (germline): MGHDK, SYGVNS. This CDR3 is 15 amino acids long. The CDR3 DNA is TGTGCCAGCACGAGAACGGTACAGGGGAACACTGAAGCTTTCTTT. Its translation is CASTRTVQGNTEAFF.

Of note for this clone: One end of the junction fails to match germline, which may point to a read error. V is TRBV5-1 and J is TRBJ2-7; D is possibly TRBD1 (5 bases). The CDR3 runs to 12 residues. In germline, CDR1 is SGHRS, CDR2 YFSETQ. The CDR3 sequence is CASSLGPDEQYF. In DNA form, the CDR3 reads TGCGCCAGCAGTTTGGGGCCAGACGAGCAGTACTTC.

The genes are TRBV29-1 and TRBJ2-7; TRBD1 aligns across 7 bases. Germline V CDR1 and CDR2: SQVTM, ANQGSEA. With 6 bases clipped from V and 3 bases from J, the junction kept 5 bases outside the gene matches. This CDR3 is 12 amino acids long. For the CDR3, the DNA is TGCAGCGTGGCGCCAGGGGGCTACGAGCAGTACTTC. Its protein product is CSVAPGGYEQYF.

This CDR3 reads CASSLNSNYGYTF. As DNA, the CDR3 is TGTGCCAGCAGCCTAAATTCTAACTATGGCTACACCTTC. The chain joins TRBV9 to TRBJ1-2; D unclear. The ends were cut back, 4 bases at V and 0 bases at J, with 7 bases in the middle. The germline CDR1 and CDR2 sequences are SGDLS and YYNGEE. This CDR3 comprises 13 residues. Full variable domain (remainder filled in from reference TRBV9 and TRBJ1-2): DSGVTQTPKHLITATGQRVTLRCSPRSGDLSVYWYQQSLDQGLQFLIQYYNGEERAKGNILERFSAQQFPDLHSELNLSSLELGDSALYFCASSLNSNYGYTFGSGTRLTVV.

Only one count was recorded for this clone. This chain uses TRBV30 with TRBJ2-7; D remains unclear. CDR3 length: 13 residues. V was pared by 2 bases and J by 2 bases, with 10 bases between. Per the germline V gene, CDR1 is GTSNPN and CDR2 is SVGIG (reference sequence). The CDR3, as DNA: TGTGCCTGGAGTTTGGGCAGAACCTACGAGCAGTACTTC. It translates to CAWSLGRTYEQYF.

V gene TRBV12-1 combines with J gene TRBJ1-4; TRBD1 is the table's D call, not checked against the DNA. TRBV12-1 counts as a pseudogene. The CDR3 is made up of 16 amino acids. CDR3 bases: TGTGCCAGCAGCATGGGACAGGGTCAGGCTGATGAAAAACTGTTTTTT. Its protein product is CASSMGQGQADEKLFF.

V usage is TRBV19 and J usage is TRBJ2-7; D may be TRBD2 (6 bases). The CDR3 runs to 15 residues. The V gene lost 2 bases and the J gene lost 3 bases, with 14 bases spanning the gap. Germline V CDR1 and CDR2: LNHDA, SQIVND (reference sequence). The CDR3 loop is CASSILGLKGYEQYF. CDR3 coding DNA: TGTGCCAGTAGTATATTGGGACTCAAGGGCTACGAGCAGTACTTC.

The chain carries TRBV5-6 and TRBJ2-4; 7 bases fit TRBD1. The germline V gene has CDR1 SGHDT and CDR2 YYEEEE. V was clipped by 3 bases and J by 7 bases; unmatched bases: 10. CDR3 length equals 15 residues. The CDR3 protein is CASSSFTGAWNIQYF. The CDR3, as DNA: TGTGCCAGCAGCTCCTTTACAGGGGCCTGGAACATTCAGTACTTC.

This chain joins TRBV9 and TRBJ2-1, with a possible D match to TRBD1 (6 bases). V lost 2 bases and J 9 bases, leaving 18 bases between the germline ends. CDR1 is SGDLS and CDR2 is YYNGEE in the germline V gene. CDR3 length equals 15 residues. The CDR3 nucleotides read TGTGCCAGCAGCGTGGAGAGCTTCCGAGGGGGTGAGCAGTTCTTC. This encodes CASSVESFRGGEQFF.

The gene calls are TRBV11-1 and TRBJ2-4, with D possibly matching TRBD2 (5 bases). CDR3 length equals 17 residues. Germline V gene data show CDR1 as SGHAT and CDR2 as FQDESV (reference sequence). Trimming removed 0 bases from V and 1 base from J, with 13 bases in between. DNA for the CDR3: TGTGCCAGCAGCTTAGCGGACGGACGAGGGGCCAAAAACATTCAGTACTTC. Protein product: CASSLADGRGAKNIQYF. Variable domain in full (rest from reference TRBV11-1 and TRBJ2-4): EAEVAQSPRYKITEKSQAVAFWCDPISGHATLYWYRQILGQGPELLVQFQDESVVDDSQLPKDRFSAERLKGVDSTLKIQPAELGDSAMYLCASSLADGRGAKNIQYFGAGTRLSVL.

CDR3 loop: CASSLDREGGEQYF. The CDR3 nucleotides read TGCGCCAGCAGCTTGGACAGGGAGGGAGGAGAGCAGTACTTC. This chain uses TRBV5-1 with TRBJ2-7, with TRBD2 as a possible D gene (7 bases). Trimming pared 0 bases from V and 7 bases from J, leaving 14 bases between. Germline V gene sequence: CDR1 SGHRS, CDR2 YFSETQ. The CDR3 is 14 amino acids.

Here the CDR3 DNA reads TGTGCCAGCAGCGTTACAGGAGAGCTCACAGATACGCAGTATTTT. It is translated as CASSVTGELTDTQYF. J is TRBJ2-3 and V is TRBV28; a weak D match, TRBD1 (5 bases). The CDR3 covers 15 residues. Germline assignment: CDR1 MDHEN and CDR2 SYDVKM. V dropped 6 bases and J dropped 2 bases, with 15 bases sitting between them. The whole variable domain, remainder taken from reference TRBV28 and TRBJ2-3, is DVKVTQSSRYLVKRTGEKVFLECVQDMDHENMFWYRQDPGLGLRLIYFSYDVKMKEKGDIPEGYSVSREKKERFSLILESASTNQTSMYLCASSVTGELTDTQYFGPGTRLTVL.

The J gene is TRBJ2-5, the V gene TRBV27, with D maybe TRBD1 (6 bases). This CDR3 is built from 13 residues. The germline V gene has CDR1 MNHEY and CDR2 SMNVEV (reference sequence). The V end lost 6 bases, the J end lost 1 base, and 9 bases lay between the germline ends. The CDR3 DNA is TGTGCCAGCAGCTGGGGGCCCCAAGAGACCCAGTACTTC. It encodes CASSWGPQETQYF.

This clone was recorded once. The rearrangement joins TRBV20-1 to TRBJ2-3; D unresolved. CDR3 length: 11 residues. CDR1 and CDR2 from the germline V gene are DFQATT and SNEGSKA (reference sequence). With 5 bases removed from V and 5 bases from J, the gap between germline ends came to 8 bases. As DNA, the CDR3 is TGCAGTGCTCAAAATAGAGATACGCAGTATTTT. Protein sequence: CSAQNRDTQYF.

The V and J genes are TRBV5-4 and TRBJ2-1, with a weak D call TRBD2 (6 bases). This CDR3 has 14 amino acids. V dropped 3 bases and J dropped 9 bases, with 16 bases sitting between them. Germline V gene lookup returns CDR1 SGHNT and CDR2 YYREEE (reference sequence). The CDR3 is CASSSPRGVGEQFF. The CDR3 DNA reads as TGTGCCAGCAGCTCACCCCGCGGGGTCGGTGAGCAGTTCTTC.